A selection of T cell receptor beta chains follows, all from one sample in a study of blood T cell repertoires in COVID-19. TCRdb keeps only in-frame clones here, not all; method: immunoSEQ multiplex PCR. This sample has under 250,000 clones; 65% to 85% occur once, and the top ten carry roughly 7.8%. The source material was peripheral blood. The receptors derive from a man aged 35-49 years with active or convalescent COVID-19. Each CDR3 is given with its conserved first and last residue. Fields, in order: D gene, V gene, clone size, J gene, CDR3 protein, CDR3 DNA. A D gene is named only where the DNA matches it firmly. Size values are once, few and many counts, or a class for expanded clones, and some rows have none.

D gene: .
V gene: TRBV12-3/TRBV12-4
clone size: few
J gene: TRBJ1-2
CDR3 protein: CAIRGGINYGYTF
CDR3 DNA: TGTGCCATCCGGGGGGGGATAAACTATGGCTACACCTTC

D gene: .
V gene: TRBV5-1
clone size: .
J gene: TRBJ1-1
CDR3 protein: CASKGDTEAFF
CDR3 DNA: TGCGCCAGCAAAGGGGATACTGAAGCTTTCTTT

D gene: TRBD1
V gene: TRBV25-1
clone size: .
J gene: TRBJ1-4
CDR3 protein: CASSGTGREKLFF
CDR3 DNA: TGTGCCAGCAGTGGGACAGGGCGTGAAAAACTGTTTTTT

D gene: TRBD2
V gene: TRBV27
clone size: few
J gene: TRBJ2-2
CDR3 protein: CASMGLAVTGELFF
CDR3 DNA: TGTGCCAGCATGGGACTAGCGGTCACCGGGGAGCTGTTTTTT

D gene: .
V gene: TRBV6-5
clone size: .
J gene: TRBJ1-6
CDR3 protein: CAAQQGSSPLHF
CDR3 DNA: TGTGCCGCTCAGCAGGGTAGTTCACCCCTCCACTTT

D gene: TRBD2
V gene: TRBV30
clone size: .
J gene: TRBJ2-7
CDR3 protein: CAWSSNGGKYEQYF
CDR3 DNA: TGTGCCTGGAGTTCCAACGGGGGGAAATACGAGCAGTACTTC

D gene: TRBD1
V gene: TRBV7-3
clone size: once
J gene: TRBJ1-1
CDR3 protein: CASSLQGATEAFF
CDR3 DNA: TGTGCCAGCAGCTTACAGGGGGCCACTGAAGCTTTCTTT

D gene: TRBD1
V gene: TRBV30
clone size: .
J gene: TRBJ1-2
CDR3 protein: CAWNKKAGGYGYTF
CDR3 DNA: TGTGCCTGGAACAAGAAAGCAGGGGGCTATGGCTACACCTTC

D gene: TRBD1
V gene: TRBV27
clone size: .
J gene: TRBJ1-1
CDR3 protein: CASSFQTGTEAFF
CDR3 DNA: TGTGCCAGCAGTTTCCAGACAGGGACTGAAGCTTTCTTT

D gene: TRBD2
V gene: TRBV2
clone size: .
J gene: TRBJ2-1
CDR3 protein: CATHVGLAGALLISSYNEQFF
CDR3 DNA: TGTGCCACCCACGTGGGACTAGCGGGAGCCCTCCTGATTAGCTCCTACAATGAGCAGTTCTTC

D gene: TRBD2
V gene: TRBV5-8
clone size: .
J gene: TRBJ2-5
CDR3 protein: CASSLTSGGQETQYF
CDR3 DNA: TGTGCCAGCAGCTTGACTAGCGGGGGACAAGAGACCCAGTACTTC

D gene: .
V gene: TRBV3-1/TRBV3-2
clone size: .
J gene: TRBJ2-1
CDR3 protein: CASSQGSGTPYNEQFF
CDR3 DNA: TGTGCCAGCAGCCAAGGATCCGGGACACCTTACAATGAGCAGTTCTTC

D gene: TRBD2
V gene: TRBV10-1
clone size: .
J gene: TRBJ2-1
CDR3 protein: CASSTSGTNEQFF
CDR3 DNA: TGCGCCAGCAGTACTAGCGGGACGAATGAGCAGTTCTTC

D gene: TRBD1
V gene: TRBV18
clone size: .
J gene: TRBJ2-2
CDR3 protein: CASTHSGTGGSLRTGELFF
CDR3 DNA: TGTGCCAGCACGCATTCCGGGACAGGGGGCTCCTTGCGTACCGGGGAGCTGTTTTTT

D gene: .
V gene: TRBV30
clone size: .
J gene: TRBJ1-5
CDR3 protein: CAWSPRGNQPQHF
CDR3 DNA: TGTGCCTGGAGCCCCAGGGGAAATCAGCCCCAGCATTTT

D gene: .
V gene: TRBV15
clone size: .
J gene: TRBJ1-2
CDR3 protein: CATSGILGGGYGYTF
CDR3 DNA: TGTGCCACCAGCGGAATCTTGGGGGGTGGCTATGGCTACACCTTC

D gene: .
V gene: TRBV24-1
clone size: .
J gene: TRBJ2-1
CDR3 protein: CATSDFRLGGEQFF
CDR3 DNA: TGTGCCACCAGTGATTTTCGACTGGGGGGAGAGCAGTTCTTC

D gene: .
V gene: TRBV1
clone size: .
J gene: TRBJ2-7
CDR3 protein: CTSSQKRRSYEQYF
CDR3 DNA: TGCACCAGCAGCCAGAAGCGGAGATCCTACGAGCAGTACTTC

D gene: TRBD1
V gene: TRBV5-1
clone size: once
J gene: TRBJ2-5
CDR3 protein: CASSKTGGEETQYF
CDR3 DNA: TGCGCCAGCAGCAAGACAGGGGGCGAAGAGACCCAGTACTTC

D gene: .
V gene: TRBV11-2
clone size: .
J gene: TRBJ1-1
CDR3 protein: CASTGGGGAYKYTEAFF
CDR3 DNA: TGTGCCAGCACCGGTGGCGGCGGAGCATACAAGTACACTGAAGCTTTCTTT

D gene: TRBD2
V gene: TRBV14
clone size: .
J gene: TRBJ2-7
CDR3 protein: CASSFAGTSGYEQYF
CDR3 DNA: TGTGCCAGCAGTTTCGCCGGGACTAGCGGATACGAGCAGTACTTC

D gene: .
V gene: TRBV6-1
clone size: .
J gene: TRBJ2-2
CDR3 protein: CASSELARVNTGELFF
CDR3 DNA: TGTGCCAGCAGTGAACTAGCGAGAGTGAACACCGGGGAGCTGTTTTTT

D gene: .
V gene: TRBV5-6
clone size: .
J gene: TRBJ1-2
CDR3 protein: CASRLLNGYTF
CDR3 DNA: TGTGCCAGCAGACTGCTAAATGGCTACACCTTC